A selection of T cell receptor beta chains follows, all from one sample in a study of blood T cell repertoires in COVID-19. Clones were read by immunoSEQ multiplex PCR, and TCRdb kept only the in-frame ones, dropping some. The sample has about 250,000 clones; approximately 88% are singletons. The specimen sequenced was peripheral blood. These TCRs come from a middle-aged man with acute or convalescent COVID-19. Each CDR3 is given with its conserved first and last residue. D genes are given only for firm matches. Clone size is not always given. Where it is, it says once, few, many or a class for expanded clones.

CDR3aa,CDR3nt,v_gene,j_gene,abundance,len,d_gene
CASRIRDRGNTEAFF,TGTGCCAGCAGGATCAGGGACAGGGGGAACACTGAAGCTTTCTTT,TRBV25-1,TRBJ1-1,once,15,TRBD1
CASSIDGESSYEQYF,TGTGCCAGTAGTATAGACGGGGAAAGCTCCTACGAGCAGTACTTC,TRBV19,TRBJ2-7,many,15,.
CASSDRQGNYGYTF,TGTGCCAGCAGCGACCGACAGGGCAACTATGGCTACACCTTC,TRBV7-2,TRBJ1-2,.,14,TRBD1
CASSLAGVHEQYF,TGTGCCAGCAGCTTAGCCGGGGTCCACGAGCAGTACTTC,TRBV7-8,TRBJ2-7,.,13,.
CASSYLVGGKETQYF,TGTGCCAGCAGTTACTTAGTGGGAGGGAAGGAGACCCAGTACTTC,TRBV6-5,TRBJ2-5,.,15,TRBD2
CAWSFGGGGGYTF,TGTGCCTGGAGTTTTGGGGGAGGTGGCGGCTACACCTTC,TRBV30,TRBJ1-2,.,13,.
CASSYSHREPGVSIYF,TGTGCCAGCAGTTACTCCCACCGGGAGCCGGGAGTCTCCATATATTTT,TRBV6-5,TRBJ1-3,.,16,.
CSGTRGRNEQFF,TGCAGCGGGACCAGGGGTCGGAATGAGCAGTTCTTC,TRBV29-1,TRBJ2-1,.,12,.
CSVGPGQRLEAFF,TGCAGCGTTGGGCCGGGACAGAGACTTGAAGCTTTCTTT,TRBV29-1,TRBJ1-1,few,13,TRBD1
CSASGGDNTEAFF,TGCAGTGCTAGTGGGGGAGACAACACTGAAGCTTTCTTT,TRBV20-1,TRBJ1-1,.,13,.
CASSLRLRRNEQFF,TGTGCCAGCAGCTTGAGACTTAGAAGGAATGAGCAGTTCTTC,TRBV5-6,TRBJ2-1,.,14,.
CASSYGRANEKLFF,TGTGCCAGCAGTTACGGCAGGGCGAATGAAAAACTGTTTTTT,TRBV6-2/TRBV6-3,TRBJ1-4,.,14,.
CASSPSSGRAPYEQYF,TGTGCCAGCTCACCGTCGAGCGGGAGGGCCCCCTACGAGCAGTACTTC,TRBV18,TRBJ2-7,.,16,TRBD2
CASILLAGIYNEQFF,TGTGCCAGCATCCTACTAGCGGGGATTTACAATGAGCAGTTCTTC,TRBV6-4,TRBJ2-1,many,15,TRBD2
CASSGGAARDEKLFF,TGTGCCAGCAGTGGAGGAGCCGCGCGCGATGAAAAACTGTTTTTT,TRBV2,TRBJ1-4,.,15,.
CASSLETAADTQYF,TGTGCCAGCAGCTTAGAGACAGCTGCAGATACGCAGTATTTT,TRBV7-2,TRBJ2-3,.,14,.
CASSYNDKDGYTF,TGTGCCAGCAGTTACAACGACAAAGATGGCTACACCTTC,TRBV6-6,TRBJ1-2,.,13,.
CASRELAGGSYEQYF,TGTGCCAGCAGGGAGCTAGCGGGAGGGTCCTACGAGCAGTACTTC,TRBV2,TRBJ2-7,.,15,TRBD2
CASSLVGLQGNGYTF,TGTGCCAGCAGCTTAGTAGGGCTACAGGGGAATGGCTACACCTTC,TRBV7-9,TRBJ1-2,.,15,TRBD1
CSASVLRETQYF,TGCAGTGCTAGTGTCCTGAGAGAGACCCAGTACTTC,TRBV20-1,TRBJ2-5,.,12,.
CASSQAQGAGNTIYF,TGCGCCAGCAGCCAGGCCCAGGGGGCTGGAAACACCATATATTTT,TRBV4-1,TRBJ1-3,few,15,TRBD1
CASSPRGETQYF,TGTGCCAGCTCCCCCAGGGGAGAGACCCAGTACTTC,TRBV18,TRBJ2-5,.,12,.
CASSFGPGGNTEAFF,TGTGCCAGTAGTTTTGGACCCGGGGGGAACACTGAAGCTTTCTTT,TRBV19,TRBJ1-1,once,15,.
CASSHKTLVPSPLHF,TGTGCCAGCAGCCATAAGACTCTTGTACCTTCACCCCTCCACTTT,TRBV3-1/TRBV3-2,TRBJ1-6,.,15,.
CASSLTSGGETQYF,TGTGCCAGCAGCCTTACTAGCGGGGGAGAGACCCAGTACTTC,TRBV7-2,TRBJ2-5,.,14,TRBD2
CATSRDIGGVDQPQHF,TGTGCCACCAGCAGAGATATTGGGGGGGTCGATCAGCCCCAGCATTTT,TRBV15,TRBJ1-5,.,16,.
CASSPRSRGDYEQYF,TGTGCCAGCAGCCCGAGAAGCAGGGGAGATTACGAGCAGTACTTC,TRBV7-8,TRBJ2-7,.,15,.
CSVQPFASGDYGYTF,TGCAGCGTTCAGCCTTTCGCCTCCGGGGACTATGGCTACACCTTC,TRBV29-1,TRBJ1-2,once,15,.
CASSHRQPNEKLFF,TGTGCCAGCAGCCATAGACAGCCTAATGAAAAACTGTTTTTT,TRBV3-1/TRBV3-2,TRBJ1-4,many,14,.
CASSLGTSGMETQYF,TGTGCCAGCAGCCTCGGGACTAGCGGGATGGAGACCCAGTACTTC,TRBV7-9,TRBJ2-5,.,15,TRBD2